This passage covers 5 T cell receptor beta chains from one sample sequenced in a study of T cell responses to AZD1222 COVID-19 vaccine. Method: immunoSEQ multiplex PCR; TCRdb's copy keeps in-frame clones and lacks some. The sample contains 150,000 to 200,000 clones, 94% of which appear only once. The specimen comprised peripheral blood, sampled 28 days after the second AZD1222 dose. These TCRs come from an adult who received the AZD1222 COVID-19 vaccine.

The genes are TRBV15 and TRBJ2-7, with D maybe TRBD2 (5 bases). Germline-derived CDR1 and CDR2 are LNHNV and YYDKDF (reference sequence). The germline V and J ends were trimmed by 2 bases and 0 bases, with 17 bases remaining between them. CDR3 size: 17 residues. CDR3 nucleotides: TGTGCCACCAGCAGATGGGGAATCGGACGGGACTCCTACGAGCAGTACTTC. It codes for CATSRWGIGRDSYEQYF. Drawing the rest from reference TRBV15 and TRBJ2-7, the complete variable domain is DAMVIQNPRYQVTQFGKPVTLSCSQTLNHNVMYWYQQKSSQAPKLLFHYYDKDFNNEADTPDNFQSRRPNTSFCFLDIRSPGLGDTAMYLCATSRWGIGRDSYEQYFGPGTRLTVT.

J is TRBJ2-7 and V is TRBV19, with 7 bases lining up with TRBD2. Germline trimming cut 1 base from V and 0 bases from J; bases unmatched to any gene: 6. The CDR3 sequence is 16 residues long. From germline, CDR1 is LNHDA and CDR2 SQIVND (reference sequence). CDR3 residues: CASSIVLADHSYEQYF. CDR3 nucleotide sequence: TGTGCCAGTAGTATAGTCCTAGCGGATCACTCCTACGAGCAGTACTTC.

Only one count was recorded for this clone. The chain carries TRBV7-2 and TRBJ1-1; D is perhaps TRBD1 (5 bases). Trimming took off 1 base at V and 8 bases at J, with 5 bases between the two ends. This CDR3 has 11 amino acids. The germline V gene encodes CDR1 SGHTA and CDR2 FQGNSA. The CDR3 DNA is TGTGCCAGCAGCTTAGGGACAGAAGCTTTCTTT. Translation: CASSLGTEAFF. Drawing the rest from reference TRBV7-2 and TRBJ1-1, the complete variable domain is GAGVSQSPSNKVTEKGKDVELRCDPISGHTALYWYRQSLGQGLEFLIYFQGNSAPDKSGLPSDRFSAERTGGSVSTLTIQRTQQEDSAVYLCASSLGTEAFFGQGTRLTVV.

This chain uses TRBV28 with TRBJ1-5; 8 nucleotides agree with TRBD1. This CDR3 contains 14 residues. Looked up from germline, CDR1 is MDHEN and CDR2 is SYDVKM. With V trimmed by 6 bases and J by 5 bases, 6 bases remained unmatched. The CDR3 bases are TGTGCCAGCAGATCGGGACAGGTGTATCAGCCCCAGCATTTT. This translates into CASRSGQVYQPQHF.

The rearrangement uses TRBV14 and TRBJ1-5, with TRBD1 as a possible D gene (6 bases). Germline V CDR1 and CDR2: SGHDN, FVKESK. The CDR3 length is 14 residues. V was clipped by 1 base and J by 8 bases, with 12 bases between them. In nucleotides, the CDR3 is TGTGCCAGCAGCCAAGCGGGGGGGGCCGAGCCCCAGCATTTT. Amino acids: CASSQAGGAEPQHF.